This TCR beta chain comes out of a study of cytomegalovirus exposure and HLA in healthy donors. Findings and limits, study-wide: Across donors, most TCRs were seen rarely, yet some public ones were widespread. Altogether, some 170 TCR beta chains were recorded as cytomegalovirus-associated. Presence/absence comparisons presumed near-even sequencing depth among donors.

13 Jbeta primers and 60 Vbeta primers were used for the PCR. Some clones are missing from TCRdb's copy, which holds only in-frame ones; the method was immunoSEQ multiplex PCR. The sample lists about 150,000 clones, around three quarters occurring once. Of note for this clone: Antigen unknown.

The sequenced sample was PBMCs. The receptor was isolated from a woman aged 40 to 50 in good health and CMV-seronegative.

The CDR3 loop is CASSPTTANTEAFF. The CDR3 nucleotides read TGCGCCAGCAGCCCTACAACAGCGAACACTGAAGCTTTCTTT. The rearrangement links TRBV5-1 to TRBJ1-1; D remains ambiguous. V was pared by 4 bases and J by 1 base, with 11 bases between. Germline values: CDR1 SGHRS, CDR2 YFSETQ. The CDR3 length is 14 residues.